This T cell receptor (beta chain) was identified during a study of blood T cell repertoires in COVID-19. About the study: From T cells, B-cell-depleted T cells, or PBMCs came the material, which was cDNA or gDNA.

Participants, about 18 to 90 years old, spanned about 26 US areas. Participants' own reports of clinical history determined their cohort assignment. Before being deemed recovered, Cohort 3 donors had two negative PCRs, clearance, or symptom resolution. V was cut by 6 bases and J by 0 bases, with 15 bases left in between. This CDR3 has 17 amino acids. Germline V gene sequence: CDR1 MDHEN, CDR2 SYDVKM. The table lists this clone with a count of one. Some clones are missing from TCRdb's copy, which holds only in-frame ones; the method was immunoSEQ multiplex PCR. In the table there are around 300,000 clones, roughly 89% of which are singletons.

The TCR was taken from a woman aged 55-69 years who had recovered from COVID-19. What was sequenced was PBMCs or T cells enriched from blood (not recorded which). The V and J genes are TRBV28 and TRBJ2-6; perhaps TRBD2 as D (7 bases). In DNA form, the CDR3 reads TGTGCCAGCAGCCCACGGGGGGCTTCCTCTGGGGCCAACGTCCTGACTTTC. Its translation: CASSPRGASSGANVLTF.